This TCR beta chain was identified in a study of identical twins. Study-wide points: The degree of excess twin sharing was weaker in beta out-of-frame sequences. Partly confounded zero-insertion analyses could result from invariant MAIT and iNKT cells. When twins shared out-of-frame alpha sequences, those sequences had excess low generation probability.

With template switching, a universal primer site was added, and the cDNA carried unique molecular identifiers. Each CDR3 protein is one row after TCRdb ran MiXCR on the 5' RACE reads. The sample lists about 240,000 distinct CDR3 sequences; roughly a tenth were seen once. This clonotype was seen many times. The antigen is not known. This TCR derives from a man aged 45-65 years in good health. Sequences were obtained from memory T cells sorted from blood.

CDR3 amino acids: CASSPNRDLVLNEQFF. As DNA, the CDR3 is TGTGCCAGCTCACCCAACAGGGATCTTGTACTGAATGAGCAGTTCTTC. The chain couples TRBV18 to TRBJ2-1; the D gene is possibly TRBD1 (6 bases). Germline lookup yields CDR1 KGHSH and CDR2 LQKENI. The CDR3 contains 16 residues. V lost 3 bases, J lost 7 bases, and 19 bases lay in between.